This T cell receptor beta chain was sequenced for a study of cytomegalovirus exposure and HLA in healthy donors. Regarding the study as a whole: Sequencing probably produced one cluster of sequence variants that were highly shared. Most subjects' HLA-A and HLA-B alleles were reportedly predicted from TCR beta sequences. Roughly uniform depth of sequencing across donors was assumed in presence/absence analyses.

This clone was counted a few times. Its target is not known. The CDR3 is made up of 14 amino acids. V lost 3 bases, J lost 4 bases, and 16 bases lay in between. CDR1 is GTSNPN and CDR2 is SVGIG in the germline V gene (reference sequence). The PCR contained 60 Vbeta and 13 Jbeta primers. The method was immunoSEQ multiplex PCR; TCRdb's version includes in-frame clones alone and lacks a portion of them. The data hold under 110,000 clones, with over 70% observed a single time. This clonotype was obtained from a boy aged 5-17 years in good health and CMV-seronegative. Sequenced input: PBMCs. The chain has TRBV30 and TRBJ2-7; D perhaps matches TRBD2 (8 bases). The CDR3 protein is CAWRQTGTRYEQYF. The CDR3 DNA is TGTGCCTGGAGGCAGACAGGGACTAGGTACGAGCAGTACTTC.